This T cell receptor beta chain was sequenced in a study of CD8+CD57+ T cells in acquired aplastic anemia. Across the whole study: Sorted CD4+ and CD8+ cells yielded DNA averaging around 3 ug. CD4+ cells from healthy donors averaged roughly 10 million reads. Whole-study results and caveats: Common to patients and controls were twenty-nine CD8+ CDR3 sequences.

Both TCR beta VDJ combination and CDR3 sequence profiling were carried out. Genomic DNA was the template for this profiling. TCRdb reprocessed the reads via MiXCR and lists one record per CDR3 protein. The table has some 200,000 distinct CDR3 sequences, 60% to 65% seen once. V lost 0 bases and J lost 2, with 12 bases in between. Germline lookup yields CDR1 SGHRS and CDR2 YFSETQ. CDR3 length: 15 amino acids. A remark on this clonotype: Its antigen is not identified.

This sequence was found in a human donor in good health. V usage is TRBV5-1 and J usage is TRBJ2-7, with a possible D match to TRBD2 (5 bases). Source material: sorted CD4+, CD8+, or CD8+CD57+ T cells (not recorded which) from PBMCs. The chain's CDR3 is CASSLVEDSPYEQYF. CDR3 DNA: TGCGCCAGCAGCTTGGTGGAGGACTCCCCCTACGAGCAGTACTTC.